Shown below are 18 T cell receptor beta chains from a single sample sequenced in a study of beta chain features in type 1 diabetes. General study findings and limits: Shortening that was moderate but significant affected the TCRB CDR3s of Type 1 diabetes patients in all four CD4+ subsets.

No antigen is known for these receptors. Reverse transcribing all isolated RNA meant expressed TCRB transcripts were sequenced. Generated by immunoSEQ multiplex PCR, the TCRdb table keeps only in-frame clones and is missing some. This table holds about 640,000 clones, around 12% found once. Specimen: naive CD4+ T cells from blood. These receptors were taken from a man aged 30-40 years with type 1 diabetes.

The chain combines TRBV19 with TRBJ1-1; D possibly corresponds to TRBD1 (6 bases). V lost 4 bases to trimming and J lost 1 base, with 7 bases between them. The CDR3 runs to 13 residues. The germline V gene encodes CDR1 LNHDA and CDR2 SQIVND (reference sequence). CDR3 region: CASSTTGNTEAFF. As DNA, the CDR3 is TGTGCCAGTAGTACGACAGGGAACACTGAAGCTTTCTTT.

This clone occurred a few times. V gene TRBV9 combines with J gene TRBJ2-3; 13 bases map to TRBD2. The CDR3 covers 15 residues. CDR1 and CDR2 (germline): SGDLS, YYNGEE. V shed 2 bases, J shed 9 bases, and the junction held 6 bases outside the gene matches. The CDR3 sequence is CASSVGLAGPTTQYF. The CDR3 bases are TGTGCCAGCAGCGTGGGACTAGCGGGGCCTACCACGCAGTATTTT.

This clone was detected a few times. V usage is TRBV7-2 and J usage is TRBJ2-3; 8 bases map to TRBD2. Germline values: CDR1 SGHTA, CDR2 FQGNSA. V trimming: 6 bases; J trimming: 0 bases; junction bases outside the gene matches: 5. This CDR3 has 15 residues. CDR3 DNA sequence: TGTGCCAGCAGAATAGCGGGGACGAGCACAGATACGCAGTATTTT. Translated: CASRIAGTSTDTQYF.

The V gene is TRBV7-9, the J gene TRBJ1-4; 10 nucleotides align to TRBD1. The trim removed 3 bases at V and 8 bases at J, leaving 6 bases unmatched. Germline CDR1 and CDR2: SEHNR and FQNEAQ (reference sequence). The CDR3 totals 15 residues. The CDR3 loop is CASSFLGTGAEKLFF. The CDR3 DNA reads as TGTGCCAGCAGCTTCCTGGGGACAGGGGCCGAAAAACTGTTTTTT.

The rearrangement joins TRBV4-3 to TRBJ2-5; 10 bases map to TRBD2. V gave up 1 base and J gave up 3 bases; unmatched junction bases: 5. The CDR3 consists of 16 residues. CDR1 and CDR2 from the germline V gene are LGHNA and YSLEER. The CDR3 nucleotides read TGCGCCAGCAGCCAAGCAGCGGGACTAGCGAAAGAGACCCAGTACTTC. It codes for CASSQAAGLAKETQYF.

This clone was counted a few times. V is TRBV18 and J is TRBJ1-4; TRBD1 agrees at 9 bases. The germline V gene encodes CDR1 KGHSH and CDR2 LQKENI. V gave up 5 bases and J gave up 8 bases; unmatched junction bases: 9. The CDR3 loop spans 15 amino acids. The CDR3 sequence is CASSLMDRGGEKLFF. The CDR3, as DNA: TGTGCCAGCTCATTAATGGACAGGGGTGGAGAAAAACTGTTTTTT.

This sequence joins TRBV28 and TRBJ1-2, with 7 nucleotides matching TRBD1. J was trimmed by 5 bases and V by 3 bases; bases with no gene match: 12. Germline values: CDR1 MDHEN, CDR2 SYDVKM. CDR3 length equals 16 residues. For the CDR3, the DNA is TGTGCCAGCAGTTTGGTTTCCGGGACAGCGGATTATGGCTACACCTTC. Translation gives CASSLVSGTADYGYTF.

This chain uses TRBV7-2 with TRBJ2-1, with 10 bases aligning to TRBD2. V was clipped by 5 bases and J by 7 bases; unmatched bases: 17. Germline V gives CDR1 SGHTA, CDR2 FQGNSA. This CDR3 is 18 amino acids long. This chain's CDR3 is CASSQDRLAGALGNEQFF. The CDR3 nucleotides read TGTGCCAGCAGCCAAGATCGCCTAGCGGGGGCCCTAGGGAATGAGCAGTTCTTC.

The chain recombines TRBV18 with TRBJ2-7; 9 positions match TRBD1. The length of the CDR3 is 14 residues. Unmatched junction bases numbered 7, after V lost 5 bases and J lost 5 bases. From germline, CDR1 is KGHSH and CDR2 LQKENI. The CDR3 spells CASSYGQGSHEQYF. CDR3 in DNA: TGTGCCAGCTCATACGGACAGGGGTCCCACGAGCAGTACTTC.

In this sample, this clone turned up a few times. This sequence joins TRBV7-9 and TRBJ1-3; D remains ambiguous. The V end lost 1 base, the J end lost 1 base, and 14 bases lay between the germline ends. The V gene's germline CDR1 is SEHNR and CDR2 FQNEAQ (reference sequence). The CDR3 is made up of 17 amino acids. CDR3: CASSLVMRESSGNTIYF. The CDR3 DNA sequence: TGTGCCAGCAGCTTAGTTATGAGAGAATCTTCTGGAAACACCATATATTTT.

This chain uses TRBV20-1 with TRBJ2-3; no clear D gene. The CDR3 is 11 amino acids. Germline V gene data show CDR1 as DFQATT and CDR2 as SNEGSKA (reference sequence). V was clipped by 6 bases and J by 5 bases, with 9 bases between them. The DNA of the CDR3 is TGCAGTGCCGCCCTCAAAGATACGCAGTATTTT. Amino acids: CSAALKDTQYF.

This chain joins TRBV4-3 and TRBJ2-1; D remains unclear. Germline V gene data show CDR1 as LGHNA and CDR2 as YSLEER. The V gene lost 1 base and the J gene lost 0 bases, with 10 bases spanning the gap. This CDR3 spans 16 amino acids. The CDR3 sequence: CASSQAFLSSYNEQFF. CDR3 in DNA: TGCGCCAGCAGCCAAGCCTTCCTCAGCTCCTACAATGAGCAGTTCTTC.

This clone showed up just a few times. The genes are TRBV5-8 and TRBJ2-5; D not certain. Germline V CDR1 and CDR2: SGHTS, YDEGEE. The CDR3 extends over 14 amino acids. The V end was cut by 2 bases, the J end by 1 base, with 9 bases between. The CDR3 spells CASSLGSSQETQYF. The CDR3 coding sequence is TGTGCCAGCAGCTTAGGGTCCTCCCAAGAGACCCAGTACTTC.

The CDR3 reads CATSRTAPSNQPQHF. The CDR3 DNA follows: TGTGCCACCTCAAGGACAGCTCCTAGCAATCAGCCCCAGCATTTT. The chain links TRBV6-5 to TRBJ1-5; D possibly corresponds to TRBD1 (6 bases). The V end was cut by 10 bases, the J end by 0 bases, with 16 bases between. Germline V gives CDR1 MNHEY, CDR2 SVGAGI. CDR3 length: 15 residues.

The J gene is TRBJ1-2, the V gene TRBV30, with D tentatively TRBD1 (5 bases). The CDR3 has 15 residues. Germline V gene lookup returns CDR1 GTSNPN and CDR2 SVGIG (reference sequence). V lost 3 bases, J lost 0 bases, and 14 bases lay in between. The CDR3 DNA sequence: TGTGCCTGGAGCGCTGGGTTGACAGCTAACTATGGCTACACCTTC. This gives the protein CAWSAGLTANYGYTF.

In this sample, this clone turned up a few times. The chain uses TRBV5-1 and TRBJ1-4; 11 nucleotides line up with TRBD1. With 2 bases clipped from V and 3 bases from J, the junction kept 3 bases outside the gene matches. This CDR3 spans 16 amino acids. The germline V gene has CDR1 SGHRS and CDR2 YFSETQ. For the CDR3, the DNA is TGCGCCAGCAGCTTCGGACAGGGGGCGTCTAATGAAAAACTGTTTTTT. This sequence encodes CASSFGQGASNEKLFF.

This clone was seen more than once but under ten times. The chain combines TRBV7-9 with TRBJ1-5; 9 bases match TRBD1. The V gene's germline CDR1 is SEHNR and CDR2 FQNEAQ (reference sequence). This CDR3 is 14 amino acids long. With V trimmed by 5 bases and J by 7 bases, 6 bases remained unmatched. The CDR3 coding sequence is TGTGCCAGCAGCACCGGACAGGGGAGACAGCCCCAGCATTTT. Amino acid sequence: CASSTGQGRQPQHF. Full variable domain (outside the CDR3, taken from reference TRBV7-9 and TRBJ1-5): DTGVSQNPRHKITKRGQNVTFRCDPISEHNRLYWYRQTLGQGPEFLTYFQNEAQLEKSRLLSDRFSAERPKGSFSTLEIQRTEQGDSAMYLCASSTGQGRQPQHFGDGTRLSIL.

Only a few counts were recorded for this clone. The rearrangement links TRBV10-3 to TRBJ2-3, with 10 nucleotides matching TRBD2. With V trimmed by 6 bases and J by 2 bases, 2 bases remained unmatched. The CDR3 contains 14 residues. Germline CDR1 ENHRY, CDR2 SYGVKD. The CDR3 nucleotides are TGTGCCATCAGAACTAGCGGGACCACAGATACGCAGTATTTT. It encodes CAIRTSGTTDTQYF.